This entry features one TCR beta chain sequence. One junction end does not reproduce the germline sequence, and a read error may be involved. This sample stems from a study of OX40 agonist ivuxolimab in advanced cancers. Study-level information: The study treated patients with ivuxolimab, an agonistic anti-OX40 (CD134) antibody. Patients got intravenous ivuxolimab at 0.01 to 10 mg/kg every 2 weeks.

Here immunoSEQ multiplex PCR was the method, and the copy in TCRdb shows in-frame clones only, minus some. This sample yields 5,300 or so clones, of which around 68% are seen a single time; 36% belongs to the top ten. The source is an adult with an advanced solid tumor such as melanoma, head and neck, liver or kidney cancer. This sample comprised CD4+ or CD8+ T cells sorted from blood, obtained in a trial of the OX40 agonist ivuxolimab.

CDR3 protein: CASSPGVGEGYEQYF. Here the CDR3 DNA reads TGTGCCAGCAGCCCTGGGGTAGGGGAGGGGTACGAGCAGTACTTC. This rearrangement joins TRBV4-1 to TRBJ2-7; 7 bases are a match to TRBD2. Germline V lookup: CDR1 MGHRA, CDR2 YSYEKL. CDR3 length equals 15 residues.